This T cell receptor (beta chain) was identified in a study of radiation and T cells in renal cell carcinoma. General observations from the study: Pretreatment tumor biopsies were lacking, so baseline clonotypes are unknown. Top tumor clonotypes rose in blood 2 weeks post-radiation, then contracted.

The germline gives CDR1 SQVTM, CDR2 ANQGSEA. V lost 2 bases to trimming and J lost 1 base, with 6 bases between them. The CDR3 is 13 residues long. Described time point: baseline pretreatment blood. Regarding treatment: 15 Gy SBRT to primary tumor, nephrectomy 4 weeks later. Radiation-treated patients gave blood at baseline, week 2 and week 4. A note on this clone: The antigen is undetermined.

The repertoire was sequenced with immunoSEQ multiplex PCR; TCRdb's copy has only in-frame clones and lacks some. This sample has 150,000 or so clones, with approximately 90% found just once. This receptor was obtained from a woman in her 70s with renal cell carcinoma. The sample in question was blood, obtained from a patient whose treatment included radiotherapy and nephrectomy. The V call is TRBV29-1, the J call TRBJ1-5; D uncertain. CDR3 region: CSVEWGSNQPQHF. The CDR3 nucleotides read TGCAGCGTTGAATGGGGAAGCAATCAGCCCCAGCATTTT.